The rows below give T cell receptor beta chains drawn from one sample of a study of blood T cells in healthy people across ages. TCRdb re-called the 5' RACE reads through MiXCR, storing one row per CDR3 protein. The sample contains some 880,000 distinct CDR3 sequences, about 34% of which appear only once. Sequencing used blood. These receptors came from a man aged 18 to 29 in good health. CDR3s leave out the opening cysteine and the closing phenylalanine or tryptophan. The order of the fields is V gene, J gene, CDR3 protein.

>TRBV7-9|TRBJ1-3
ASSRYEGGNTIY
>TRBV12-3/TRBV12-4|TRBJ1-5
ASSPWGQGLGQPQH
>TRBV6-2/TRBV6-3|TRBJ2-7
ASNHLRGLSYEQY
>TRBV3-1|TRBJ2-7
ASSHIRDSGGEQY
>TRBV29-1|TRBJ2-4
SVEDWPGEENIQY
>TRBV20-1|TRBJ2-7
SARGGSGGYEQY
>TRBV7-8|TRBJ2-3
ASSLEGVLALGTDTQY
>TRBV4-1|TRBJ2-5
ASSQVPLAGQETQY
>TRBV7-3|TRBJ1-3
ASSRSGQAETAIY
>TRBV7-8|TRBJ2-2
ASSLRGSSEGGELF
>TRBV9|TRBJ2-5
ASSVSSGQGETQY
>TRBV28|TRBJ2-7
ASSSNILYEQY
>TRBV24-1|TRBJ2-3
ATSDPGTGVTDTQY
>TRBV12-3/TRBV12-4|TRBJ1-4
AGSRQGGNEKLF
>TRBV7-2|TRBJ2-7
ASSWDNSYNEQY
>TRBV4-2|TRBJ1-4
ASSPGQGHEKLF
>TRBV5-1|TRBJ1-4
ASSWGTERTYEKLF
>TRBV4-2|TRBJ2-2
ASSQDPLVGPGELF
>TRBV29-1|TRBJ1-4
SVASFSEEEKLF
>TRBV12-3/TRBV12-4|TRBJ1-2
ASSPTGQGGYT
>TRBV2|TRBJ1-1
ASRAGTNTEAF
>TRBV10-3|TRBJ2-2
AISESGDNTGELF
>TRBV20-1|TRBJ2-4
SARDSTGDGNIQY
>TRBV7-2|TRBJ1-5
ASSLKGGDQPQH
>TRBV12-3/TRBV12-4|TRBJ2-5
ASSLGEAQY
>TRBV4-3|TRBJ2-7
ASSQGRGSSYEQY
>TRBV13|TRBJ2-3
ASSLESDTQY
>TRBV6-5|TRBJ1-4
ASSYRERPVRKLF
>TRBV7-2|TRBJ2-5
VSSSGSISGNEQY
>TRBV20-1|TRBJ1-2
SASPLGAGGTLAHGYT
>TRBV20-1|TRBJ1-5
SALQQTGNQPRH
>TRBV10-3|TRBJ1-5
AISESSRAGGEAQH
>TRBV20-1|TRBJ2-7
SASGTLRGSHEQY
>TRBV5-1|TRBJ1-1
ASSSQVSFSPYVNTEAF
>TRBV15|TRBJ2-3
ATSRDTLPDTQY